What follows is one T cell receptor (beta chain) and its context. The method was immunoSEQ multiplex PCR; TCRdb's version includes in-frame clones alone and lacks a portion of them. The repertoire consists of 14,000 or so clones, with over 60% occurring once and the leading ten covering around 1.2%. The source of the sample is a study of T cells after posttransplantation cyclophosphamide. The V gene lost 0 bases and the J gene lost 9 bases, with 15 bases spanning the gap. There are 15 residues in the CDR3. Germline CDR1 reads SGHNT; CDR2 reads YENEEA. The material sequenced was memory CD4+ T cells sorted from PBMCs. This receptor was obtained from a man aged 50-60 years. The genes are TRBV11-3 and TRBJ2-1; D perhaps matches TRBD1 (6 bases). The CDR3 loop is CASSLDGYRVTEQFF. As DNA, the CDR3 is TGTGCCAGCAGCTTAGATGGATACAGGGTAACTGAGCAGTTCTTC. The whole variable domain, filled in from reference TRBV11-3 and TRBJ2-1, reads EAGVVQSPRYKIIEKKQPVAFWCNPISGHNTLYWYLQNLGQGPELLIRYENEEAVDDSQLPKDRFSAERLKGVDSTLKIQPAELGDSAVYLCASSLDGYRVTEQFFGPGTRLTVL.